This TCR beta chain is drawn from a study of cytomegalovirus exposure and HLA in healthy donors. Study context: The roughly 130 validation repertoires, a later analysis reported, used the same platform as the roughly 730 repertoires from the first cohort. Overall study results and limits: In vitro experiments confirmed that three CMV-associated chains were specific for CMV antigens.

V lost 7 bases to trimming and J lost 5 bases; unmatched junction nucleotides: 8. The CDR3 totals 14 residues. Germline loops: CDR1 MDHEN, CDR2 SYDVKM. About this clone itself: Its antigen is undetermined.

Assay used: immunoSEQ multiplex PCR; TCRdb lists only in-frame clones, some missing. Of more than 80,000 clones in the sample, roughly 90% are singletons; the top ten hold about 1.8%. The rearrangement links TRBV28 to TRBJ2-1; 7 bases match TRBD2. Sequencing was carried out using PBMCs. This TCR came from a woman between 18 and 29 years old in good health and CMV-seropositive. The CDR3 region has the DNA TGTGCCAGCATCCTCGGGGGAGGGGACAATGAGCAGTTCTTC. Its translation: CASILGGGDNEQFF. Filled out from reference TRBV28 and TRBJ2-1, the complete variable domain reads DVKVTQSSRYLVKRTGEKVFLECVQDMDHENMFWYRQDPGLGLRLIYFSYDVKMKEKGDIPEGYSVSREKKERFSLILESASTNQTSMYLCASILGGGDNEQFFGPGTRLTVL.